This T cell receptor beta chain was captured in a study of cytomegalovirus exposure and HLA in healthy donors. Study-wide points: The only immune exposure information that was available was CMV serostatus.

Note on this clone: Its antigen is as yet unknown.

Use of 60 Vbeta and 13 Jbeta primers characterized the PCR. Repertoires were generated with immunoSEQ multiplex PCR, while TCRdb's copy carries only in-frame clones and drops some. Here the sample spans fewer than 250,000 clones, roughly 80% being singletons. Germline V gene data show CDR1 as SNHLY and CDR2 as FYNNEI. The CDR3 is made up of 13 amino acids. V was shortened by 6 bases and J by 5 bases, with 8 bases between the two germline ends. The clonotype was recovered from a man younger than 45 in good health and CMV-seronegative. Specimen: PBMCs. The chain recombines TRBV2 with TRBJ1-6; a weak D match, TRBD1 (5 bases). CDR3 nucleotide sequence: TGTGCCAGCAGGGGGCCTCATAATTCACCCCTCCACTTT. As protein: CASRGPHNSPLHF.